This TCR beta chain was captured by sequencing in a study of blood T cell repertoires in COVID-19 (dated by TCRdb to 2020 to 2022). About the full investigation: Collaborator samples came from the United States, Italy and Spain and covered acute and convalescent phases of COVID-19. Sample metadata almost always included a de-identified subject ID, COVID-19 status, age in years and sex. Where HLA class I and class II types were available, the types were taken from metadata supplied by the sample provider, not from assay-based typing. The prospective study material was composed of cDNA or gDNA derived from T cells, B-cell-depleted T cells, or PBMCs. The repertoires were made available in a free public database intended to serve as a resource for research on the immune response to SARS-CoV-2. The dataset comprised deeply sampled blood TCRbeta repertoires from subjects exposed to, actively infected with, or recovered from COVID-19. Samples came from the ongoing ImmuneRACE study (first 160 participants) plus 1,254 subjects from 6 global collaborators. Here is what the overall study found, with its caveats: Clinical and demographic metadata were provided uncurated, with the amount varying by source and participant.

The junction shows trimming of 0 bases on V and 4 bases on J, plus 7 bases between the germline ends. Including cysteine and phenylalanine, the CDR3 has 15 amino acids. Of all the DNA, just the CDR3 is kept, 45 bases in frame from base 1. CDR1 and CDR2 were assigned from the germline V gene as MGHRA and YSYEKL. Each collaborating institution followed its own protocols to collect whole blood in K2EDTA tubes. For TCRbeta analysis, collaborator samples were shipped as frozen whole blood, as isolated PBMCs, or as DNA extracted from either sample type. As concerns this clone: Its antigen remains undetermined. Per-base qualities were not stored, and no clone one base away is much larger.

TCRbeta CDR3 regions were amplified from genomic DNA by means of the immunoSEQ Assay, a bias-controlled multiplex PCR. The paper's data handling went like this. Nucleated cell counts per sample were estimated from amplification of reference gene primers within the assay. To quantify the absolute abundance of each unique TCRbeta CDR3 rearrangement, sequence reads were collapsed and filtered. For each sample, productive Simpson clonality was calculated as the square root of Simpson's diversity index over productive rearrangements. What TCRdb holds here is the immuneACCESS table cut down to in-frame rearrangements. Part of the clones is not present; checked against another copy, under half of the missing clones reflect an unresolved V gene, and the others are unexplained. That table gives V, J and clone size, and the DNA gave D and trimming. Present in this sample are tens of thousands of clones, more than 90% of which were seen just once. The ten most abundant clones make up roughly 12% of the sample.

The rearranged chain carries TRBV4-1 and TRBJ1-6; the D segment cannot be called with confidence. The sequence derives from a human donor in a cohort sampled during active COVID-19. Sequenced sample: peripheral blood. The DNA sequence is as follows: TGCGCCAGCAGCCAAGAACGACTGTATAATTCACCCCTCCACTTT. The resulting protein is CASSQERLYNSPLHF.